This T cell receptor beta chain is from a study of T cell responses to AZD1222 COVID-19 vaccine. Repertoires were generated with immunoSEQ multiplex PCR, while TCRdb's copy carries only in-frame clones and drops some. The data hold approximately 150,000 clones, with under 95% observed a single time. This clone was seen just once. Per germline, CDR1 SGHTA and CDR2 FQGNSA. This CDR3 is built from 14 residues. Deletions cut 3 bases from V and 1 base from J, with 9 bases between. This specimen consisted of peripheral blood, obtained on day 0 of AZD1222 vaccination. The origin of this receptor is an adult in good health. The rearrangement joins TRBV7-2 to TRBJ2-5, with D perhaps matching TRBD2 (6 bases). CDR3 coding DNA: TGTGCCAGCAGCTTTAGCGGAGTCCAAGAGACCCAGTACTTC. Protein product: CASSFSGVQETQYF.